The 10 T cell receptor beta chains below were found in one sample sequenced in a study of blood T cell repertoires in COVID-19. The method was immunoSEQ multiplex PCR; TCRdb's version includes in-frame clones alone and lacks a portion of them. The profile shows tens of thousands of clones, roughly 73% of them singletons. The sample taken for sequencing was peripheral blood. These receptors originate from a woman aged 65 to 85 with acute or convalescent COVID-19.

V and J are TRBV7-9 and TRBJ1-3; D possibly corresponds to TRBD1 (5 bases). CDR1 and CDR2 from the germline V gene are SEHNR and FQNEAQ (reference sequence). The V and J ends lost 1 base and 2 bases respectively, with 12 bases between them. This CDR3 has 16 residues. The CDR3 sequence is CASSLGESRAGNTIYF. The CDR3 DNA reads TGTGCCAGCAGCTTAGGGGAATCCAGGGCTGGAAACACCATATATTTT.

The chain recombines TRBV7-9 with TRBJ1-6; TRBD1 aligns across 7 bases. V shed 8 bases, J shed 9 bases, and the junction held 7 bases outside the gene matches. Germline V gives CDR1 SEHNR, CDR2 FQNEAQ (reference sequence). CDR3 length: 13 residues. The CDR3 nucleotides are TGTGCCAGCCAAGGGGGCGCGGGTTCACCCCTCCACTTT. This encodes CASQGGAGSPLHF.

The CDR3 loop is CSVEYQWSSYNEQFF. CDR3 bases: TGCAGCGTTGAATACCAGTGGAGCTCCTACAATGAGCAGTTCTTC. J is TRBJ2-1 and V is TRBV29-1; D is ambiguous. The length of the CDR3 is 15 residues. Trimming cost V 2 bases and J 0 bases, with 11 bases left between them. Germline V gene sequence: CDR1 SQVTM, CDR2 ANQGSEA.

The CDR3 DNA reads TGTGCCAGTAGTCTCGGTCCAGGGTTTGGGAACACCGGGGAGCTGTTTTTT. Amino acids: CASSLGPGFGNTGELFF. The chain joins TRBV19 to TRBJ2-2, with D perhaps matching TRBD1 (5 bases). The V gene's germline CDR1 is LNHDA and CDR2 SQIVND (reference sequence). The CDR3 has 17 amino acids. Trimming stripped 5 bases from V and 1 base from J, with 17 bases between.

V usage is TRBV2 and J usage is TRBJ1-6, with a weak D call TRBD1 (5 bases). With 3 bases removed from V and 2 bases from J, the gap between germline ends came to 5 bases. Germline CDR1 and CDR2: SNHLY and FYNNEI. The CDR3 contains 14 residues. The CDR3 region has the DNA TGTGCCAGCAGTGAGACAGCCTATAATTCACCCCTCCACTTT. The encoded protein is CASSETAYNSPLHF.

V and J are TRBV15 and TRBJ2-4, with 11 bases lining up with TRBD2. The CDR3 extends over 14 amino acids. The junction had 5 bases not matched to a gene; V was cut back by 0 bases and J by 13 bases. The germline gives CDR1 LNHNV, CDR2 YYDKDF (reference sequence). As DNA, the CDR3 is TGTGCCACCAGCAGAGATCTAACTAGCGGGAGCCAGTACTTC. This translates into CATSRDLTSGSQYF.

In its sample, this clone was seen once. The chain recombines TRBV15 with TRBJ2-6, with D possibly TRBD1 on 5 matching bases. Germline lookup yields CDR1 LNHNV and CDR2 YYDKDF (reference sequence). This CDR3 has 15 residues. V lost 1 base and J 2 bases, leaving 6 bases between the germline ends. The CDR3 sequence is CATSRATAGANVLTF. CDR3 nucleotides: TGTGCCACCAGCAGAGCGACAGCTGGGGCCAACGTCCTGACTTTC.

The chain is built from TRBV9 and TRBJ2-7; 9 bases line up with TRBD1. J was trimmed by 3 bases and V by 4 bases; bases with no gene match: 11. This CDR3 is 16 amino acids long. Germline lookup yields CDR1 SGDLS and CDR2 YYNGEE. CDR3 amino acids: CASSPQTGTGLYEQYF. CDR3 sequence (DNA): TGTGCCAGCAGCCCTCAAACCGGGACAGGGCTCTACGAGCAGTACTTC.

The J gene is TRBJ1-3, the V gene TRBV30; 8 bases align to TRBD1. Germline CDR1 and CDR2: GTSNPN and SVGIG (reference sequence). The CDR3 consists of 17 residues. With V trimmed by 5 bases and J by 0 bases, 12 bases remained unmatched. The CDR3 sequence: CAWLGQGHFISGNTIYF. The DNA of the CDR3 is TGTGCCTGGCTCGGACAGGGTCACTTCATCTCTGGAAACACCATATATTTT. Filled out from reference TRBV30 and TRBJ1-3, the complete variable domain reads SQTIHQWPATLVQPVGSPLSLECTVEGTSNPNLYWYRQAAGRGLQLLFYSVGIGQISSEVPQNLSASRPQDRQFILSSKKLLLSDSGFYLCAWLGQGHFISGNTIYFGEGSWLTVV.

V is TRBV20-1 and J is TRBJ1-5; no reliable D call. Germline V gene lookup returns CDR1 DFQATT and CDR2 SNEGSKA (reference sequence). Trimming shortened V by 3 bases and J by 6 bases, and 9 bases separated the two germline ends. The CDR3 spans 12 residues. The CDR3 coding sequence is TGCAGTGCTAGTCGAGAGGTTCAGCCCCAGCATTTT. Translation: CSASREVQPQHF.